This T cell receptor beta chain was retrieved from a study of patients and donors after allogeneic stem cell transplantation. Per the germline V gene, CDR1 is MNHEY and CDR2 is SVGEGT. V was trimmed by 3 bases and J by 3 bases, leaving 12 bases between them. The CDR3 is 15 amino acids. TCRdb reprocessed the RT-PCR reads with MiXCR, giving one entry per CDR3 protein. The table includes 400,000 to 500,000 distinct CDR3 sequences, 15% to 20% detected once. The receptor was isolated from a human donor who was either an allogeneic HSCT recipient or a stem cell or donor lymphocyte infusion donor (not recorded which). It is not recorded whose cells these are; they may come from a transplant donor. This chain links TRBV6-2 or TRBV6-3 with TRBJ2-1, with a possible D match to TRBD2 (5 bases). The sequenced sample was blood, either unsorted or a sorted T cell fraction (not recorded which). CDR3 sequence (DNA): TGTGCCAGCAGTTATAGTGGGAGTATCTACAATGAGCAGTTCTTC. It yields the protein CASSYSGSIYNEQFF.